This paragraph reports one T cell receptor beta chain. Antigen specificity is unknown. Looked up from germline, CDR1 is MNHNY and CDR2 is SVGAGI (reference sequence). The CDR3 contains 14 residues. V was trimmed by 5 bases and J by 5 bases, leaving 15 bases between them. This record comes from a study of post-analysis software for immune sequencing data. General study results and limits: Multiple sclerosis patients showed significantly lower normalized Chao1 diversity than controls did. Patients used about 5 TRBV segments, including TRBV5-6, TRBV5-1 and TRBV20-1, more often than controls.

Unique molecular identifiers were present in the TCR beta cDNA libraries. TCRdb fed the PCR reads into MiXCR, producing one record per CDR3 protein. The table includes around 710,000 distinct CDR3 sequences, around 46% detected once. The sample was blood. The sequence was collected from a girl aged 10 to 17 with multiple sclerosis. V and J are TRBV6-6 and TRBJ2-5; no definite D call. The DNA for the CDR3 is TGTGCCAGCAGTCCCCAGACGGTGGGCGAGACCCAGTACTTC. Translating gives CASSPQTVGETQYF.